A selection of T cell receptor beta chains follows, all from one sample in a study of blood T cell repertoires in COVID-19. Assay: immunoSEQ multiplex PCR; the TCRdb copy retains only in-frame clones and omits some. The repertoire has around 200,000 clones, over 80% of them found once; the top ten carry about a tenth. Sequenced input: PBMCs or T cells enriched from blood (not recorded which). The receptors were sampled from a man between 18 and 29 years old with acute COVID-19. CDR3s include the opening cysteine and the closing phenylalanine or tryptophan. The D gene is left open where the match is weak. Size values are once, few and many counts, or a class for expanded clones, and some rows have none.

J gene | D gene | V gene | clone size | CDR3 protein | CDR3 DNA
TRBJ2-1 | TRBD2 | TRBV7-6 | once | CASSPTSGSFNEQFF | TGTGCCAGCAGTCCGACTAGCGGGAGTTTCAATGAGCAGTTCTTC
TRBJ1-1 | NA | TRBV19 | many | CASSMNRENTEAFF | TGTGCCAGTAGTATGAACAGGGAGAACACTGAAGCTTTCTTT
TRBJ2-3 | TRBD2 | TRBV4-1 | NA | CASSQVKREKTDTQYF | TGCGCCAGCAGCCAAGTTAAGCGGGAGAAGACAGATACGCAGTATTTT
TRBJ1-1 | NA | TRBV28 | few | CASSLTGVWTEAFF | TGTGCCAGCAGTTTAACGGGGGTTTGGACTGAAGCTTTCTTT
TRBJ2-5 | TRBD2 | TRBV7-9 | NA | CASSPEGASGLQETQYF | TGTGCCAGCAGCCCCGAAGGGGCTAGCGGGTTACAAGAGACCCAGTACTTC
TRBJ2-7 | TRBD1 | TRBV30 | NA | CAWSIPGQGASQQYF | TGTGCCTGGAGTATTCCGGGACAGGGGGCTTCGCAGCAGTACTTC
TRBJ1-2 | NA | TRBV11-2 | NA | CASSLGREGNNYGYTF | TGTGCCAGCAGCTTAGGGCGAGAGGGAAATAACTATGGCTACACCTTC
TRBJ2-3 | TRBD2 | TRBV15 | once | CATSRTTGLGFDTQYF | TGTGCCACCAGCAGAACTACGGGACTAGGATTCGATACGCAGTATTTT
TRBJ2-1 | NA | TRBV7-3 | NA | CASSLSPQGTGRNNEQFF | TGTGCCAGCAGCTTATCCCCTCAGGGGACGGGAAGGAACAATGAGCAGTTCTTC
TRBJ1-6 | NA | TRBV2 | NA | CASRPGRNNSPLHF | TGTGCCAGCAGGCCGGGTCGTAATAATTCACCCCTCCACTTT
TRBJ2-7 | NA | TRBV6-5 | NA | CASSSYRDTAYEQYF | TGTGCCAGCAGTTCCTACCGGGACACCGCCTACGAGCAGTACTTC
TRBJ2-4 | NA | TRBV29-1 | NA | CSALTDRLNIQYF | TGCAGCGCCCTTACGGACAGATTAAACATTCAGTACTTC
TRBJ2-7 | TRBD2 | TRBV28 | once | CATGGEPYEQYF | TGTGCCACCGGGGGGGAACCCTACGAGCAGTACTTC
TRBJ2-7 | NA | TRBV27 | NA | CASSATGIYEQYF | TGTGCCAGTTCGGCAACAGGGATCTACGAGCAGTACTTC
TRBJ1-1 | TRBD1 | TRBV7-3 | NA | CASSLTGQGITEAFF | TGTGCCAGCAGCTTAACGGGACAGGGGATCACTGAAGCTTTCTTT
TRBJ2-2 | TRBD1 | TRBV3-1/TRBV3-2 | NA | CASRENWFRQGADTGELFF | TGTGCCAGCAGGGAAAACTGGTTTCGGCAGGGGGCAGACACCGGGGAGCTGTTTTTT
TRBJ1-5 | TRBD1 | TRBV7-8 | NA | CASSLAIRGLHQPQHF | TGTGCCAGCAGCTTAGCTATCAGGGGGCTTCATCAGCCCCAGCATTTT
TRBJ1-1 | TRBD1 | TRBV18 | NA | CASGENRGNTEAFF | TGTGCCAGCGGTGAGAACAGGGGTAACACTGAAGCTTTCTTT
TRBJ2-1 | TRBD2 | TRBV10-2 | NA | CASSVGLATYNEQFF | TGCGCCAGCAGTGTAGGACTAGCGACTTACAATGAGCAGTTCTTC
TRBJ2-5 | TRBD2 | TRBV3-1/TRBV3-2 | NA | CASSWGLAVHEGTQYF | TGTGCCAGCAGCTGGGGACTAGCGGTCCACGAAGGGACCCAGTACTTC
TRBJ2-1 | NA | TRBV7-3 | few | CASSSLGWGDNEQFF | TGTGCCAGCAGCTCCCTCGGGTGGGGAGACAATGAGCAGTTCTTC
TRBJ1-2 | NA | TRBV27 | NA | CASSLSGPPVGYGYTF | TGTGCCAGCAGTTTATCGGGGCCACCAGTGGGCTATGGCTACACCTTC
TRBJ1-2 | NA | TRBV18 | NA | CASSRAGGGNGYTF | TGTGCCAGCTCACGAGCTGGGGGAGGGAATGGCTACACCTTC
TRBJ2-1 | NA | TRBV5-1 | NA | CASSPRVGEDEQFF | TGCGCCAGCAGCCCCAGGGTGGGGGAGGATGAGCAGTTCTTC
TRBJ2-3 | NA | TRBV3-1/TRBV3-2 | NA | CASSQGLDSQLGHF | TGTGCCAGCAGCCAGGGGCTGGACAGCCAACTAGGTCATTTT
TRBJ2-2 | TRBD1 | TRBV29-1 | NA | CSVGKSGQGIGELFF | TGCAGCGTTGGAAAATCGGGACAGGGAATCGGGGAGCTGTTTTTT
TRBJ2-3 | TRBD1 | TRBV11-3 | NA | CASSPNRGQEDTQYF | TGTGCCAGCAGCCCTAATAGGGGGCAGGAAGATACGCAGTATTTT
TRBJ2-1 | TRBD2 | TRBV2 | NA | CASSELAGGSYNEQFF | TGTGCCAGCAGTGAACTAGCGGGAGGTTCCTACAATGAGCAGTTCTTC
TRBJ2-7 | TRBD1 | TRBV9 | NA | CASSDSGTGGGEQYF | TGTGCCAGCAGTGACTCCGGGACAGGGGGCGGCGAGCAGTACTTC
TRBJ2-1 | NA | TRBV5-1 | NA | CASSLDGTVYNEQFF | TGCGCCAGCAGCTTAGACGGGACTGTTTACAATGAGCAGTTCTTC
TRBJ2-5 | TRBD1 | TRBV5-4 | few | CASSLGQGALGAQYF | TGTGCCAGCAGCCTGGGACAGGGGGCGTTGGGGGCCCAGTACTTC
TRBJ2-1 | NA | TRBV28 | few | CASSLLRQSSSYNEQFF | TGTGCCAGCAGTTTATTGAGACAGTCGAGCTCCTACAATGAGCAGTTCTTC
TRBJ1-2 | NA | TRBV19 | NA | CATLEGYGYTF | TGTGCCACCTTGGAGGGCTATGGCTACACCTTC
TRBJ1-2 | NA | TRBV5-1 | NA | CASSSSLSGGYTF | TGCGCCAGCAGCTCATCTTTAAGCGGCGGCTACACCTTC
TRBJ2-7 | TRBD1 | TRBV7-9 | NA | CASSPQGGTGAYEQYF | TGTGCCAGCAGCCCCCAAGGGGGGACAGGGGCCTACGAGCAGTACTTC
TRBJ2-7 | TRBD1 | TRBV29-1 | NA | CSVIGQGKYEQYF | TGCAGCGTTATAGGACAGGGGAAATACGAGCAGTACTTC
TRBJ2-1 | TRBD2 | TRBV6-4 | NA | CASSEVSGRYEQFF | TGTGCCAGCAGTGAGGTTAGCGGGAGGTACGAGCAGTTCTTC
TRBJ1-1 | NA | TRBV28 | NA | CASSFTVNTEAFF | TGTGCCAGCAGTTTTACAGTGAACACTGAAGCTTTCTTT
TRBJ2-7 | NA | TRBV11-2 | few | CASSPLAGGEQYF | TGTGCCAGCAGCCCTCTTGCAGGAGGCGAGCAGTACTTC
TRBJ2-7 | TRBD2 | TRBV7-2 | NA | CASSFAGADEQYF | TGTGCCAGCAGCTTTGCGGGAGCTGACGAGCAGTACTTC
TRBJ2-7 | NA | TRBV12-3/TRBV12-4 | NA | CASSHTSYEQYF | TGTGCCAGCAGCCACACCTCCTACGAGCAGTACTTC
TRBJ2-2 | NA | TRBV24-1 | NA | CATSDRDSYTGELFF | TGTGCCACCAGTGACAGGGACTCTTACACCGGGGAGCTGTTTTTT
TRBJ1-1 | NA | TRBV28 | once | CASSSHRDVNTEAFF | TGTGCCAGCAGTTCCCACAGGGATGTGAACACTGAAGCTTTCTTT
TRBJ1-2 | NA | TRBV28 | NA | CASSLGGLVNDYGYTF | TGTGCCAGCAGTTTGGGGGGACTGGTTAACGACTATGGCTACACCTTC
TRBJ2-1 | NA | TRBV2 | NA | CASSLDTNAGYNEQFF | TGTGCCAGCAGCCTGGACACAAACGCAGGCTACAATGAGCAGTTCTTC
TRBJ2-3 | TRBD2 | TRBV9 | NA | CASSRGLAGGVDTQYF | TGTGCCAGCAGCCGAGGACTAGCGGGAGGAGTAGATACGCAGTATTTT
TRBJ1-4 | NA | TRBV30 | NA | CAWKGAFEGTNEKLFF | TGTGCCTGGAAAGGTGCTTTCGAGGGAACTAATGAAAAACTGTTTTTT
TRBJ1-2 | NA | TRBV30 | NA | CAWSSTGSWGYTF | TGTGCCTGGAGCTCTACAGGGTCCTGGGGCTACACCTTC
TRBJ2-7 | TRBD1 | TRBV11-3 | NA | CASRVTGGAYEQYF | TGTGCCAGCAGGGTAACAGGGGGCGCTTACGAGCAGTACTTC
TRBJ1-4 | NA | TRBV6-6 | NA | CASSPSGTPLGRNEKLFF | TGTGCCAGCAGTCCCTCCGGGACACCGCTCGGGCGTAATGAAAAACTGTTTTTT
TRBJ2-7 | NA | TRBV28 | NA | CASSTGTTPGEQYF | TGTGCCAGCAGTACAGGGACCACCCCGGGGGAGCAGTACTTC
TRBJ2-7 | TRBD2 | TRBV14 | NA | CASSWSGTPYEQYF | TGTGCCAGCAGCTGGAGCGGGACGCCCTACGAGCAGTACTTC
TRBJ2-3 | TRBD1 | TRBV16 | NA | CASSLSFHRVQGASTDTQYF | TGTGCCAGCAGCCTGTCGTTTCATCGGGTTCAGGGGGCGAGCACAGATACGCAGTATTTT